The 12 T cell receptor beta chains given below trace back to one sample, sequenced in a study of CD8 T cells in ankylosing spondylitis. General study findings and limits: Ankylosing spondylitis blood seemed to carry a telltale TCR beta motif made of eight highly homologous variants.

Each CDR3 protein gets one entry after TCRdb re-called the 5' RACE reads with MiXCR. The profile shows some 700,000 distinct CDR3 sequences, 15% to 20% of them singletons. Their cognate antigens are unknown. The sample consisted of blood, either unsorted or a sorted T cell fraction (not recorded which). Receptors originate from a male donor with ankylosing spondylitis.

J is TRBJ1-5 and V is TRBV5-1; D not resolved. Germline V CDR1 and CDR2: SGHRS, YFSETQ. Trimming removed 0 bases from V and 1 base from J, with 5 bases in between. This CDR3 is built from 14 residues. CDR3 nucleotides: TGCGCCAGCAGCTTGGACGCGAGCAATCAGCCCCAGCATTTT. Protein: CASSLDASNQPQHF.

The CDR3 nucleotides are TGTGCCAGCACCCAAGGCCCTCGGGAGACCCAGTACTTC. Residues: CASTQGPRETQYF. The rearrangement joins TRBV6-1 to TRBJ2-5; no definite D call. Trimming stripped 7 bases from V and 5 bases from J, with 14 bases between. The CDR3 has 13 residues. Germline CDR1 is MNHNS and CDR2 is SASEGT.

The rearrangement joins TRBV12-3 or TRBV12-4 to TRBJ1-6; unclear D gene. Trimming pared 5 bases from V and 4 bases from J, leaving 9 bases between. This CDR3 is 14 amino acids long. CDR3 DNA sequence: TGTGCCAGCAGTGCGACGGGTTATAATTCACCCCTCCACTTT. Amino acid sequence: CASSATGYNSPLHF.

This clonotype was counted between two and nine times. The chain recombines TRBV5-1 with TRBJ2-6; TRBD1 matches at 9 bases. Trimming at V came to 3 bases and at J to 0 bases, leaving 13 bases not matched to a gene. Germline values: CDR1 SGHRS, CDR2 YFSETQ. CDR3 length: 20 amino acids. This CDR3 is CASSSTYGTGRGSGANVLTF. The DNA of the CDR3 is TGCGCCAGCAGCTCCACCTACGGGACAGGGCGAGGCTCTGGGGCCAACGTCCTGACTTTC. Drawing the rest from reference TRBV5-1 and TRBJ2-6, the complete variable domain is KAGVTQTPRYLIKTRGQQVTLSCSPISGHRSVSWYQQTPGQGLQFLFEYFSETQRNKGNFPGRFSGRQFSNSRSEMNVSTLELGDSALYLCASSSTYGTGRGSGANVLTFGAGSRLTVL.

Only a few counts were recorded for this clonotype. The V and J genes are TRBV3-1 and TRBJ2-1; D ambiguous. V lost 0 bases, J lost 7 bases, and 13 bases lay in between. The CDR3 is 15 amino acids. Germline V gives CDR1 LGHDT, CDR2 YNNKEL (reference sequence). CDR3 nucleotide sequence: TGTGCCAGCAGCCAAGATGAAAAATTAGGTAATGAGCAGTTCTTC. This encodes CASSQDEKLGNEQFF.

This clonotype was detected a few times. V is TRBV12-3 or TRBV12-4 and J is TRBJ1-2; the D is unclear. The CDR3 is made up of 12 amino acids. Trimming removed 3 bases at V and 2 bases at J, with 4 bases between. The DNA for the CDR3 is TGTGCCAGCAGTTTTCAGAACTATGGCTACACCTTC. This encodes CASSFQNYGYTF.

This rearrangement joins TRBV6-4 to TRBJ2-3; weak D call: TRBD2 (5 bases). Germline V lookup: CDR1 MRHNA, CDR2 SNTAGT. The CDR3 runs 14 residues. Between the trimmed V and J ends, which lost 2 bases and 1 base, there was a span of 7 bases. CDR3 sequence (DNA): TGTGCCAGCAGTGACAACGGGGGCACAGATACGCAGTATTTT. The encoded protein is CASSDNGGTDTQYF.

The genes are TRBV3-1 and TRBJ2-1; D is unclear. Germline CDR1 and CDR2: LGHDT and YNNKEL (reference sequence). Trimming pared 0 bases from V and 9 bases from J, leaving 9 bases between. This CDR3 has 13 amino acids. CDR3 residues: CASSQDMQLEQFF. CDR3 DNA: TGTGCCAGCAGCCAAGATATGCAACTTGAGCAGTTCTTC.

The chain joins TRBV4-1 to TRBJ2-1; 7 nucleotides align to TRBD2. V lost 3 bases and J lost 9; bases outside the gene matches: 8. This CDR3 is 14 amino acids long. From germline, CDR1 is MGHRA and CDR2 YSYEKL. Here the CDR3 reads CASSQSGTNGEQFF. DNA for the CDR3: TGCGCCAGCAGCCAGTCCGGGACTAATGGTGAGCAGTTCTTC.

The chain combines TRBV13 with TRBJ2-1; D is unclear. In germline, CDR1 is PRHDT, CDR2 FYEKMQ (reference sequence). Trimming removed 5 bases at V and 8 bases at J, with 13 bases between. This CDR3 comprises 13 residues. The CDR3 sequence: CASSPHSGDEQFF. DNA of the CDR3: TGTGCCAGCAGCCCCCATTCGGGCGATGAGCAGTTCTTC.

This clonotype occurred a few times. The V gene is TRBV5-1, the J gene TRBJ1-2, with TRBD1 matching 9 bases. The CDR3 runs to 14 residues. Germline CDR1 is SGHRS and CDR2 is YFSETQ. The ends lost 4 bases at V and 8 bases at J; junction bases unmatched: 9. CDR3 in amino acids: CASSPIQGAGGYTF. The CDR3 DNA sequence: TGCGCCAGCAGCCCTATACAGGGGGCGGGAGGCTACACCTTC.

CDR3: CASSPAPDSRLMV. CDR3 in DNA: TGTGCCAGCAGCCCTGCCCCGGACAGTCGTCTTATGGTC. The genes are TRBV28 and TRBJ2-7; possible D gene TRBD1, 6 bases. The CDR3 covers 13 residues. CDR1 is MDHEN, CDR2 SYDVKM, per germline.